The rows below give T cell receptor beta chains drawn from one sample of a study of STAT5B mutations in CD4+ large granular lymphocyte leukemia. TCRdb's copy holds only in-frame clones and misses some; the assay was immunoSEQ multiplex PCR. The sample shows 30,000 to 40,000 clones, 70% to 90% of them seen only once. Material: CD4+ T cells from blood buffy coats. The source of these receptors is a human donor in good health. The CDR3 runs from the conserved cysteine through the conserved F or W. Fields, in order: V gene, D gene, J gene, clone size, CDR3 protein, CDR3 DNA. A D gene is named only where the DNA matches it firmly. A row's size may be missing; if present it is once, few, many or a size class.

v_gene: TRBV7-9
d_gene: NA
j_gene: TRBJ1-1
abundance: NA
CDR3aa: CASSPGHLNTEAFF
CDR3nt: TGTGCCAGCAGCCCGGGACATTTGAACACTGAAGCTTTCTTT

v_gene: TRBV4-2
d_gene: TRBD2
j_gene: TRBJ2-1
abundance: once
CDR3aa: CASSQDSSGGHSYNEQFF
CDR3nt: TGTGCCAGCAGCCAAGATTCTAGCGGGGGACACTCCTACAATGAGCAGTTCTTC

v_gene: TRBV7-2
d_gene: NA
j_gene: TRBJ2-3
abundance: NA
CDR3aa: CASSLGDRTDTQYF
CDR3nt: TGTGCCAGCAGCCTCGGTGATAGGACAGATACGCAGTATTTT

v_gene: TRBV9
d_gene: NA
j_gene: TRBJ2-2
abundance: NA
CDR3aa: CASSEEGAAGELFF
CDR3nt: TGTGCCAGCAGCGAGGAGGGGGCCGCCGGGGAGCTGTTTTTT

v_gene: TRBV18
d_gene: NA
j_gene: TRBJ1-5
abundance: NA
CDR3aa: CASSPRPSEEGQPQHF
CDR3nt: TGTGCCAGCTCACCACGACCCTCTGAAGAGGGGCAGCCCCAGCATTTT

v_gene: TRBV2
d_gene: NA
j_gene: TRBJ1-2
abundance: few
CDR3aa: CASTASYGYTF
CDR3nt: TGTGCCAGCACTGCTTCCTATGGCTACACCTTC

v_gene: TRBV10-3
d_gene: NA
j_gene: TRBJ1-1
abundance: NA
CDR3aa: CAIREGFTEAFF
CDR3nt: TGTGCCATCAGAGAGGGTTTCACTGAAGCTTTCTTT

v_gene: TRBV9
d_gene: TRBD1
j_gene: TRBJ2-7
abundance: NA
CDR3aa: CASSRGTGSEQYF
CDR3nt: TGTGCCAGCAGCCGAGGGACAGGGAGCGAGCAGTACTTC

v_gene: TRBV2
d_gene: NA
j_gene: TRBJ1-1
abundance: NA
CDR3aa: CASSDNLSTREAFF
CDR3nt: TGTGCCAGCAGTGATAACTTGTCCACCAGGGAAGCTTTCTTT

v_gene: TRBV28
d_gene: TRBD1
j_gene: TRBJ1-2
abundance: NA
CDR3aa: CASSSGGGNYGYTF
CDR3nt: TGTGCCAGCAGTTCAGGGGGCGGTAACTATGGCTACACCTTC

v_gene: TRBV19
d_gene: NA
j_gene: TRBJ2-6
abundance: NA
CDR3aa: CASRPRQVVSGANVLTF
CDR3nt: TGTGCCAGTAGGCCGAGACAGGTAGTCTCTGGGGCCAACGTCCTGACTTTC

v_gene: TRBV11-2
d_gene: NA
j_gene: TRBJ1-5
abundance: once
CDR3aa: CASSSQGVNQPQHF
CDR3nt: TGTGCCAGCAGCTCGCAAGGCGTCAATCAGCCCCAGCATTTT

v_gene: TRBV6-1
d_gene: NA
j_gene: TRBJ2-5
abundance: few
CDR3aa: CASSEGFSGLETQYF
CDR3nt: TGTGCCAGCAGTGAGGGTTTTTCAGGGTTGGAGACCCAGTACTTC

v_gene: TRBV7-2
d_gene: NA
j_gene: TRBJ1-1
abundance: NA
CDR3aa: CASSLDPTLKAFF
CDR3nt: TGTGCCAGCAGCTTAGACCCGACACTTAAAGCTTTCTTT

v_gene: TRBV27
d_gene: NA
j_gene: TRBJ1-1
abundance: NA
CDR3aa: CASSLLSDTRNTEAFF
CDR3nt: TGTGCCAGCAGTTTATTATCGGACACCAGGAACACTGAAGCTTTCTTT

v_gene: TRBV27
d_gene: NA
j_gene: TRBJ2-5
abundance: NA
CDR3aa: CASSLLGFGTQYF
CDR3nt: TGTGCCAGCAGTTTATTAGGGTTCGGGACCCAGTACTTC

v_gene: TRBV6-5
d_gene: NA
j_gene: TRBJ1-2
abundance: NA
CDR3aa: CASSLDGNYGYTF
CDR3nt: TGTGCCAGCAGTTTGGACGGTAACTATGGCTACACCTTC

v_gene: TRBV7-2
d_gene: NA
j_gene: TRBJ2-3
abundance: once
CDR3aa: CASSLAPTDTQYF
CDR3nt: TGTGCCAGCAGCTTAGCACCCACAGATACGCAGTATTTT

v_gene: TRBV11-2
d_gene: TRBD1
j_gene: TRBJ2-2
abundance: NA
CDR3aa: CASSPNRGPLTGELFF
CDR3nt: TGTGCCAGCAGCCCCAACAGGGGACCCCTCACCGGGGAGCTGTTTTTT

v_gene: TRBV11-3
d_gene: TRBD2
j_gene: TRBJ2-1
abundance: NA
CDR3aa: CASSLAGGRGSYNEQFF
CDR3nt: TGTGCCAGCAGCTTAGCGGGCGGGAGGGGGTCCTACAATGAGCAGTTCTTC

v_gene: TRBV6-1
d_gene: TRBD1
j_gene: TRBJ1-5
abundance: NA
CDR3aa: CASSEGQGDQPQHF
CDR3nt: TGTGCCAGCAGTGAAGGCCAGGGGGATCAGCCCCAGCATTTT

v_gene: TRBV10-3
d_gene: TRBD2
j_gene: TRBJ2-3
abundance: once
CDR3aa: CAISKTSGETDTQYF
CDR3nt: TGTGCCATCAGTAAGACTAGCGGGGAAACAGATACGCAGTATTTT

v_gene: TRBV5-1
d_gene: TRBD1
j_gene: TRBJ1-1
abundance: NA
CDR3aa: CASSLGQGSVNTEAFF
CDR3nt: TGCGCCAGCAGCTTAGGACAGGGTAGTGTGAACACTGAAGCTTTCTTT

v_gene: TRBV7-2
d_gene: NA
j_gene: TRBJ1-1
abundance: NA
CDR3aa: CASSSGVGGGTEAFF
CDR3nt: TGTGCCAGCAGCTCCGGGGTCGGGGGGGGCACTGAAGCTTTCTTT

v_gene: TRBV10-3
d_gene: TRBD1
j_gene: TRBJ1-2
abundance: NA
CDR3aa: CAILDRGGNYGYTF
CDR3nt: TGTGCCATCCTGGACAGGGGCGGTAACTATGGCTACACCTTC

v_gene: TRBV5-4
d_gene: NA
j_gene: TRBJ2-7
abundance: NA
CDR3aa: CASSFRGDGDEQYF
CDR3nt: TGTGCCAGCAGCTTTAGGGGGGATGGAGACGAGCAGTACTTC

v_gene: TRBV6-5
d_gene: NA
j_gene: TRBJ2-3
abundance: NA
CDR3aa: CASTRAYTGDTQYF
CDR3nt: TGTGCCAGCACGCGGGCCTATACGGGAGATACGCAGTATTTT

v_gene: TRBV6-5
d_gene: TRBD1
j_gene: TRBJ2-7
abundance: NA
CDR3aa: CASRLQGLGSYEQYF
CDR3nt: TGTGCCAGCAGATTACAGGGGCTCGGCTCCTACGAGCAGTACTTC

v_gene: TRBV5-1
d_gene: NA
j_gene: TRBJ2-3
abundance: NA
CDR3aa: CASSTRGQAPDTQYF
CDR3nt: TGCGCCAGCAGCACCCGAGGCCAAGCCCCAGATACGCAGTATTTT

v_gene: TRBV4-3
d_gene: NA
j_gene: TRBJ2-7
abundance: NA
CDR3aa: CASSQGPQWDYEQYF
CDR3nt: TGCGCCAGCAGCCAAGGGCCGCAGTGGGACTACGAGCAGTACTTC

v_gene: TRBV7-8
d_gene: NA
j_gene: TRBJ1-5
abundance: NA
CDR3aa: CASSLDGNQLPQHF
CDR3nt: TGTGCCAGCAGCTTAGACGGGAATCAGTTGCCCCAGCATTTT

v_gene: TRBV5-5
d_gene: NA
j_gene: TRBJ1-2
abundance: NA
CDR3aa: CASSSGAFPQNYGYTF
CDR3nt: TGTGCCAGCAGCTCGGGGGCCTTCCCCCAAAATTATGGCTACACCTTC

v_gene: TRBV19
d_gene: NA
j_gene: TRBJ1-2
abundance: NA
CDR3aa: CASSIMGPSAGYTF
CDR3nt: TGTGCCAGTAGTATTATGGGCCCCTCGGCGGGCTACACCTTC

v_gene: TRBV10-3
d_gene: NA
j_gene: TRBJ2-5
abundance: NA
CDR3aa: CAISGRQQETQYF
CDR3nt: TGTGCCATCTCGGGACGACAACAAGAGACCCAGTACTTC

v_gene: TRBV7-8
d_gene: NA
j_gene: TRBJ1-6
abundance: NA
CDR3aa: CASSLDRSGDSPLHF
CDR3nt: TGTGCCAGCAGCTTAGACAGGTCAGGCGATTCACCCCTCCACTTT

v_gene: TRBV5-1
d_gene: TRBD2
j_gene: TRBJ2-7
abundance: NA
CDR3aa: CASSSGTSGTYEQYF
CDR3nt: TGCGCCAGCAGCTCGGGGACTAGCGGGACCTACGAGCAGTACTTC

v_gene: TRBV6-1
d_gene: NA
j_gene: TRBJ1-5
abundance: NA
CDR3aa: CASSEVSGLTQPQHF
CDR3nt: TGTGCCAGCAGTGAAGTAAGCGGTCTTACTCAGCCCCAGCATTTT